This TCR beta chain appears in the sequencing data of a study of T-cell memory formation after mild COVID-19. Findings and caveats of the study: The second-wave clones peaking on day 37 were not confirmed as SARS-CoV-2-specific.

TCRalpha and TCRbeta libraries used 5'RACE with constant-segment primers and UMIs. MiXCR was run by TCRdb on the 5' RACE reads, yielding one entry per CDR3 protein. The sample has some 350,000 distinct CDR3 sequences, approximately 13% seen once. In regard to this clonotype: What it binds is unknown.

The source material was PBMCs or a T cell subset sorted from them (not recorded which). The receptor was derived from a man aged 18 to 29 who had mild COVID-19 (a few samples of this study predate the infection). Cell type and time point are not known.

The CDR3 nucleotides read TGTGCCAGCAGTCATAAGAGGGAGACCCAGTACTTC. Its translation is CASSHKRETQYF. The chain employs TRBV6-2 or TRBV6-3 and TRBJ2-5; D is unclear. Germline values: CDR1 MNHEY, CDR2 SVGEGT. This CDR3 spans 12 amino acids. With 5 bases removed from V and 5 bases from J, the gap between germline ends came to 9 bases.